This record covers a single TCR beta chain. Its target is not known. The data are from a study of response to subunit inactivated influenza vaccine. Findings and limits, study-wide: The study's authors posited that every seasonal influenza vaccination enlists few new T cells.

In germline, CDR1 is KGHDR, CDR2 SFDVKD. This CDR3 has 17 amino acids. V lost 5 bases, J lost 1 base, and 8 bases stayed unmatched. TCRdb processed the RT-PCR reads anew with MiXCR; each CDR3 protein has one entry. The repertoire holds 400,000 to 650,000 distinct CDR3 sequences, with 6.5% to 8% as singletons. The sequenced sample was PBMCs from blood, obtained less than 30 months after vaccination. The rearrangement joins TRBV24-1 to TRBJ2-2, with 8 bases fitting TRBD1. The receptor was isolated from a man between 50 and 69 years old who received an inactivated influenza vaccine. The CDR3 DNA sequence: TGTGCCACCAGTGTCCCGCGGGGACAGGTGAACACCGGGGAGCTGTTTTTT. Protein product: CATSVPRGQVNTGELFF.